This T cell receptor beta chain was identified in a study of cytomegalovirus exposure and HLA in healthy donors. Trimming took 5 bases from V and 5 from J, leaving 18 bases between them. Germline-derived CDR1 and CDR2 are MNHEY and SVGAGI. This CDR3 is built from 15 residues. In the PCR, 60 Vbeta and 13 Jbeta primers were used. Measured with immunoSEQ multiplex PCR; TCRdb has only the in-frame clones, and not every one. The sample lists under 200,000 clones, around 79% occurring once. The sample consisted of PBMCs. J is TRBJ1-1 and V is TRBV6-5; D not resolved. The receptor was derived from a middle-aged man in good health and CMV-seronegative. CDR3 loop: CASSPPGRRNTEAFF. In nucleotides, the CDR3 is TGTGCCAGCAGTCCTCCGGGGAGAAGGAATACTGAAGCTTTCTTT.